This TCR beta chain came from a study of blood T cells in healthy people across ages. Study findings and constraints: The study found more naive CD4+ cells and higher diversity in long-lived than aged donors.

V was clipped by 5 bases and J by 3 bases; unmatched bases: 7. Germline V gene sequence: CDR1 WNHNN, CDR2 SYGVQD (reference sequence). The CDR3 extends over 16 amino acids. On this clonotype: Its antigen is undetermined.

Then a second PCR, running about 6 to 11 cycles, was carried out with a sample-barcoded 5' primer and a J-beta primer mix. Each cDNA molecule was tagged by a template-switch adaptor that had 12 random nucleotides. A single record per CDR3 protein comes from TCRdb applying MiXCR to the 5' RACE reads. This table has under 800,000 distinct CDR3 sequences, 20% to 25% appearing once. The sequenced sample consisted of blood. The chain uses TRBV10-1 and TRBJ2-2, with 9 bases fitting TRBD1. The TCR was taken from a man between 65 and 79 years old in good health. The CDR3 loop is CASSRTGGADTGELFF. The CDR3 nucleotides are TGCGCCAGCAGTCGCACAGGGGGCGCGGACACCGGGGAGCTGTTTTTT.